This T cell receptor beta chain was recovered during a study of cytomegalovirus exposure and HLA in healthy donors. This clone was found a few times. The table came from immunoSEQ multiplex PCR; TCRdb's copy has only in-frame clones and leaves some out. The sample consists of 65,000 to 75,000 clones, about 91% of them appearing once. The sample was PBMCs. The TCR comes from a man aged 18-30 years in good health and CMV-seropositive.

The CDR3 bases are TGTGCCAGCAGTGACTCAGGGACAGGGGACTACAATGAGCAGTTCTTC. Its translation is CASSDSGTGDYNEQFF. This chain links TRBV6-4 with TRBJ2-1; 10 nucleotides align to TRBD1. Looked up from germline, CDR1 is MRHNA and CDR2 is SNTAGT. J was trimmed by 3 bases and V by 0 bases; bases with no gene match: 2. The CDR3 contains 16 residues.